This paragraph covers one T cell receptor beta chain sequence. The data belong to a study of blood T cell repertoires in COVID-19. Study in general: From the United States, Italy and Spain came samples of acute and convalescent COVID-19. The cDNA or gDNA used as material had been derived from T cells, B-cell-depleted T cells, or PBMCs.

The authors' processing: Reference gene primer amplification in the assay estimated nucleated cell counts. Profiling relied on immunoSEQ multiplex PCR, and the TCRdb table lists in-frame clones only, not all of them. V and J calls and clone size are given by that table; D and trimming were obtained from the DNA. The table has 200,000 or so clones, 65% to 90% seen once; the top ten hold approximately 6.1%. Trimming cost V 5 bases and J 6 bases; bases outside gene matches: 9. The CDR3 has 15 residues. Per germline, CDR1 SGHAT and CDR2 FQNNGV. The specimen was peripheral blood. V and J are TRBV11-2 and TRBJ2-2; 7 bases match TRBD1. The receptor's source is a man of 80 years or more with acute or convalescent COVID-19. DNA of the CDR3: TGTGCCAGCAGCCGCACAGGGGTTGGCGCCGGGGAGCTGTTTTTT. Translation gives CASSRTGVGAGELFF.